This T cell receptor (beta chain) emerged from a study of blood T cell repertoires in COVID-19. On the study more broadly: The study drew acute and convalescent COVID-19 samples from the United States, Italy and Spain. T cells, B-cell-depleted T cells, or PBMCs provided the cDNA or gDNA that served as material.

V was pared by 1 base and J by 5 bases, with 6 bases of the junction left unmatched. This CDR3 comprises 14 residues. In germline, CDR1 is SGHNT, CDR2 YYREEE (reference sequence). Authors' processing steps: Nucleated cell counts were estimated from reference gene primer amplification. Libraries were prepared by immunoSEQ multiplex PCR; TCRdb keeps only in-frame clonotypes and omits some of them. The V and J calls and the clone size are those of that table, but D and trimming were determined from the DNA. The sample records 65,000 to 90,000 clones, approximately 86% being singletons. Followed over time, Seattle patients had been enrolled while infection was active.

The sequencing input was peripheral blood. This TCR was recovered from a man of 80 years or more with COVID-19, enrolled during active disease. The V call is TRBV5-4, the J call TRBJ2-7; 7 bases fit TRBD2. Here the CDR3 reads CASSLRSSGDEQYF. The CDR3 DNA is TGTGCCAGCAGCTTGAGGTCTAGCGGTGACGAGCAGTACTTC.